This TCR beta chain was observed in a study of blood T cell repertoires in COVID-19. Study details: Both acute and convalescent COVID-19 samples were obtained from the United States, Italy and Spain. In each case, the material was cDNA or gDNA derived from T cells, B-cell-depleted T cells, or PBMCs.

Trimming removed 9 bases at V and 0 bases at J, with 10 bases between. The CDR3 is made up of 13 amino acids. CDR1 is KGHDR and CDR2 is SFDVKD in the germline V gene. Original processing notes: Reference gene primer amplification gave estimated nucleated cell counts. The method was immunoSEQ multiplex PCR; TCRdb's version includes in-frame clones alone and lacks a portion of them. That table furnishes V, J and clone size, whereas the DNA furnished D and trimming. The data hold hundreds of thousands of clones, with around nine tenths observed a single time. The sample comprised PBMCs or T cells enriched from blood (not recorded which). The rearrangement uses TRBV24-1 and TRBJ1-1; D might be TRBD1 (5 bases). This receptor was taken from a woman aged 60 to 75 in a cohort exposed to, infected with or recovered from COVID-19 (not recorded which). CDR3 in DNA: TGTGCCACCCGGACATCTATGAACACTGAAGCTTTCTTT. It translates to CATRTSMNTEAFF.